The subject of this entry is one T cell receptor (beta chain). Its target is unknown. This entry comes from a study of cytomegalovirus exposure and HLA in healthy donors. The study's findings and limits: It was shown in a later analysis that HLA-associated TCR beta chains were more clonally expanded than other, equally common chains. The availability of immune exposure information extended only to CMV serostatus. Later analysis reportedly placed an Asian-associated ancestry cluster below the roughly 690-donor mean in N-insertions. TCR beta V- and J-gene trimming was later associated with a missense DCLRE1C variant.

60 Vbeta and 13 Jbeta primers were used in PCR. Clones were sequenced by immunoSEQ multiplex PCR, and TCRdb holds only the in-frame ones, with some missing. The data contain approximately 150,000 clones, about four fifths of them singletons. The TCR sequence derives from a man in his late teens or twenties in good health and CMV-seropositive. Source material: PBMCs.

The CDR3 DNA follows: TGCGCCAGCAGCTCGTCACTCAGGTCCTACGAGCAGTACTTC. The encoded protein is CASSSSLRSYEQYF. This chain joins TRBV5-1 and TRBJ2-7; no firm D call. Trimming took off 3 bases at V and 1 base at J, with 11 bases between the two ends. Looked up from germline, CDR1 is SGHRS and CDR2 is YFSETQ. The CDR3 sequence is 14 residues long.